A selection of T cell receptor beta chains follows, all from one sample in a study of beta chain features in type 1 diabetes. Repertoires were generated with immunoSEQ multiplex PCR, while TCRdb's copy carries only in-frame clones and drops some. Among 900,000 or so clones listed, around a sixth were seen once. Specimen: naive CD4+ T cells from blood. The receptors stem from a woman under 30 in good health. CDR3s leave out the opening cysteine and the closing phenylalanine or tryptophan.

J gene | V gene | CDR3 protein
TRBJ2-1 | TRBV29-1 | SARAQQGLARKSEQF
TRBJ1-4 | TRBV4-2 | ASSQDLRGSEKLF
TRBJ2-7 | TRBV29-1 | SVRQGAYEQY
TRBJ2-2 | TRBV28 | ASSLEAGFGELF
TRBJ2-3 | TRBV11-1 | ASSTLAGVGTDTQY
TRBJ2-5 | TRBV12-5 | ASGLEAEETQY
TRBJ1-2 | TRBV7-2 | ASSDRGFYGYT
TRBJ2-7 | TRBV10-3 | AIAPNSYEQY
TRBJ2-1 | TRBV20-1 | SARTYNEQF
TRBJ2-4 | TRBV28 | ATCEVAKNIQY
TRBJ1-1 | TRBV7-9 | ASQLRGAGNTEAF
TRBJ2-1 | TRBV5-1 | ASSFGQGPYNEQF
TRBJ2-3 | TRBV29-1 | SVPRGGYTDTQY
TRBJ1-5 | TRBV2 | ASSGWTSNQPQH
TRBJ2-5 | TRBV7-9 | ASSLWTGPSQETQY
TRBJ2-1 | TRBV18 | ASSPFELGVDNEQF
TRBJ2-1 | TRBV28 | ASSLAGGRTEQF
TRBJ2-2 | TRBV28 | ASTRQGTNTGELF
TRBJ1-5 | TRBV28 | ASSLAGLVDQPQH
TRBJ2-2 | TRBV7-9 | ASSLGRGATGELF
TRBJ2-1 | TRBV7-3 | ASSPGLSTEQF
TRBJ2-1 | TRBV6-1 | ASSELSFGKNEQF
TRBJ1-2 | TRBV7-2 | ASSLVRGDYGYT
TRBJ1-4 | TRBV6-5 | ASSPGRWEKLF
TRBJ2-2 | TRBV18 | ASSPLPSGLNTGELF
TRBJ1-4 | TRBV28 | ASGLNEKLF
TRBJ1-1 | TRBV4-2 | ASTSGQGKTEAF
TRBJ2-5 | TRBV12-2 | ASRRPGTSGSPETQY
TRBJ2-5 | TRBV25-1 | ASSGLAGRLETQY
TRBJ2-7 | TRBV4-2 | ASSQDHRVGHEQY
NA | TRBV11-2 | ASSFSRTSYEQY
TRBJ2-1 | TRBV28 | ASTSGASGENEQF
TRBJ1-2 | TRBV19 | ASSREWGQNRGYT
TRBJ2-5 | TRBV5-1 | ASSRDYQETQY
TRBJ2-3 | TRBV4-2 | ASSQEPAGGSDTQY
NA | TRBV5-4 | ASSLPGQGEQY
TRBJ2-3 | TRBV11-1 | ASSLDGGGDTQY
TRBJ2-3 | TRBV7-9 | ASSARRGTELTDTQY
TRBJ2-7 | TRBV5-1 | ASSRDPSYEQY
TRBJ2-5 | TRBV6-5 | ASSSGLAAETQY
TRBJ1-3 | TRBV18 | ASSPSATGGSGNTIY
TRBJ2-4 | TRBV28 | ASSPGQSGIQY
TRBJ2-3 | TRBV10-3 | AISASGTRVGTQY
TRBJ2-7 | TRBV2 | ASILAGGYEQY
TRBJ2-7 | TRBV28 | ASSLSPGSPYEQY
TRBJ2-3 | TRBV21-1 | ASSKGSESGRAMDTQY
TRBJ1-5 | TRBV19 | ASSTRDKGDQPQH
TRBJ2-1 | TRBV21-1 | ASNDWRVRDNEQF
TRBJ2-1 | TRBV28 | ASRPPAGTSSYNEQF
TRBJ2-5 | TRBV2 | ASSQTSGRGQETQY
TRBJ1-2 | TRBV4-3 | ASSQTSGAADGYT
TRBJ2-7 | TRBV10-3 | AISSAREQY
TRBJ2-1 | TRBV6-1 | ASRPRGGNNEQF
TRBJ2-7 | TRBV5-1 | ASSLGQGDEQY
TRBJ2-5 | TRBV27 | ASSFWTSGVETQY
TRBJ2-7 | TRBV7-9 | ASSPTLSGGLNKY
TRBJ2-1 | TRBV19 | ASSRWDAGSGNPNEQF
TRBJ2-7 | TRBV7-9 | ASSPFLGLRSTYEQY
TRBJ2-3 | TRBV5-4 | ASSPGLRRDTDTQY